The source of this T cell receptor beta chain is a study of T cells after yellow fever vaccination. This CDR3 is built from 17 residues. Unmatched junction bases numbered 10, after V lost 6 bases and J lost 4 bases. Germline V lookup: CDR1 KGHDR, CDR2 SFDVKD. TCRdb recomputed calls from the 5' RACE reads with MiXCR, one row per CDR3 protein. Among a few hundred thousand distinct CDR3 sequences listed, 13% were seen once. This specimen was CD4+ T cells sorted from PBMCs, taken 45 days after the yellow fever booster vaccination. The rearrangement uses TRBV24-1 and TRBJ2-6, with TRBD1 matching 8 bases. This receptor was taken from a man aged 25 to 45 who received the YFV17D yellow fever vaccine. The CDR3 nucleotides are TGTGCCACCAGTCCTAGGACAGGGCAGGCAGGGGCCAACGTCCTGACTTTC. Protein: CATSPRTGQAGANVLTF.